This T cell receptor beta chain is drawn from a study of shared clonotypes between healthy human individuals. Only in-frame clones appear in the TCRdb table, and some are missing; sequencing was by immunoSEQ multiplex PCR. This sample has roughly 1,600,000 clones, with approximately 98.5% found just once. Adult Caucasians living in Nashville, Tennessee made up all of the donors. The V gene lost 4 bases and the J gene lost 7 bases, with 14 bases spanning the gap. Per germline, CDR1 LNHDA and CDR2 SQIVND (reference sequence). The CDR3 is 14 amino acids. The sequence derives from a man aged 25 to 40 in good health. The genes are TRBV19 and TRBJ1-5; D might be TRBD1 (6 bases). The sample comprised naive CD4+ T cells sorted from blood. This sample's subset: CD45RA+ positively selected. The chain's CDR3 is CASSKRQEWQPQHF. CDR3 DNA sequence: TGTGCCAGTAGTAAGAGACAGGAGTGGCAGCCCCAGCATTTT.